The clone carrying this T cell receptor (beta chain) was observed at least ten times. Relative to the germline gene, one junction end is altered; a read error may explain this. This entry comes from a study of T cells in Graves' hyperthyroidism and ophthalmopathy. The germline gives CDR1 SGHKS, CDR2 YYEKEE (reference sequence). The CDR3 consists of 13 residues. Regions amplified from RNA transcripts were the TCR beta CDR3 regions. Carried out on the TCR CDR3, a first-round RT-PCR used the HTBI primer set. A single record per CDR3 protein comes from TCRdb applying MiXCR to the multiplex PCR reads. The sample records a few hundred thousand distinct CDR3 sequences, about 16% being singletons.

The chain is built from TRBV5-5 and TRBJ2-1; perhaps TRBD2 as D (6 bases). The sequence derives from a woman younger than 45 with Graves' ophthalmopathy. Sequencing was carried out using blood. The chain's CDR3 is CASNLQGGNEQFF. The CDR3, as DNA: TGTGCCAGCAACTTGCAGGGAGGAAATGAGCAGTTCTTC.